This entry lists 30 T cell receptor beta chains sequenced from one sample in a study of blood T cells in healthy people across ages. Next came a second PCR, run for roughly 7 to 12 cycles, which used a sample-barcoded 5' primer along with a J-beta primer mix. TCRdb analysed the 5' RACE reads with MiXCR anew, one entry per CDR3 protein. The sample yields some 800,000 distinct CDR3 sequences, roughly 25% seen once. In addition, the sample was reused for a study of T cells of mothers and their children.

Sequencing input: blood. The receptors here all came from a boy aged 10-17 years in good health.

The chain joins TRBV12-3 or TRBV12-4 to TRBJ2-1; 9 nucleotides match TRBD2. The CDR3 runs to 17 residues. Germline trimming cut 7 bases from V and 9 bases from J; bases unmatched to any gene: 19. The CDR3 DNA follows: TGTGCCAGCACTGGAGTAGCGGGAGTAGGCCCCTCGCGTGAGCAGTTCTTC. Translated: CASTGVAGVGPSREQFF.

This clonotype was observed a few times. CDR3 loop: CASTGQGAETQYF. The CDR3 DNA reads TGCGCCAGCACAGGACAGGGGGCAGAGACCCAGTACTTC. The V and J genes are TRBV5-1 and TRBJ2-5; 11 positions match TRBD1. This CDR3 comprises 13 residues. Per the germline V gene, CDR1 is SGHRS and CDR2 is YFSETQ. J was trimmed by 4 bases and V by 6 bases; bases with no gene match: 2.

This chain links TRBV3-1 with TRBJ2-5; D gene unclear. Germline V CDR1 and CDR2: LGHDT, YNNKEL (reference sequence). The CDR3 runs to 14 residues. The V end was cut by 5 bases, the J end by 5 bases, with 15 bases between. This CDR3 reads CASSATGPGETQYF. The CDR3 bases are TGTGCCAGCAGCGCTACGGGCCCTGGGGAGACCCAGTACTTC.

The chain couples TRBV6-6 to TRBJ2-3; no clear D. Germline CDR1 is MNHNY and CDR2 is SVGAGI (reference sequence). The ends were cut back, 10 bases at V and 0 bases at J, with 11 bases in the middle. CDR3 length: 13 amino acids. The CDR3 here is CATGSSSTDTQYF. CDR3 coding DNA: TGTGCCACCGGGTCTTCTAGCACAGATACGCAGTATTTT.

The rearrangement links TRBV11-2 to TRBJ2-2, with D unclear. The CDR3 spans 14 residues. Germline V gene data show CDR1 as SGHAT and CDR2 as FQNNGV. V lost 3 bases and J 5 bases, leaving 10 bases between the germline ends. The CDR3, as DNA: TGTGCCAGCAGCTTTAATCCCGGGACCGGGGAGCTGTTTTTT. Residues: CASSFNPGTGELFF.

The chain joins TRBV7-2 to TRBJ2-5; 15 bases agree with TRBD2. Trimming cost V 5 bases and J 8 bases; bases outside gene matches: 9. CDR1 SGHTA and CDR2 FQGNSA come from the germline V gene. The CDR3 loop spans 16 amino acids. The CDR3 DNA follows: TGTGCCAGCAGCCCTGGACTAGCGGGGGGGCCATTAACCCAGTACTTC. As protein: CASSPGLAGGPLTQYF.

This clonotype showed up just a few times. DNA for the CDR3: TGCGCCAGCAGCTTGCAGGGACAGACAGATACGCAGTATTTT. Amino acid sequence: CASSLQGQTDTQYF. The rearrangement uses TRBV5-1 and TRBJ2-3, with 7 bases matching TRBD1. The CDR3 runs 14 residues. Germline CDR1 and CDR2: SGHRS and YFSETQ. Trimming took 1 base from V and 3 from J; bases not matched to a gene: 2.

The genes are TRBV28 and TRBJ2-5; a weak D match, TRBD1 (6 bases). The germline V and J ends were trimmed by 5 bases and 4 bases, with 14 bases remaining between them. CDR1 is MDHEN and CDR2 is SYDVKM in the germline V gene. This CDR3 contains 14 residues. The CDR3 bases are TGTGCCAGCAGTGTACAGGGAGAGATAGAGACCCAGTACTTC. This gives the protein CASSVQGEIETQYF.

This clonotype has just a few counts. V gene TRBV7-9 combines with J gene TRBJ2-6; possible D gene TRBD1, 6 bases. Trimming cost V 4 bases and J 2 bases, with 6 bases left between them. CDR1 SEHNR and CDR2 FQNEAQ come from the germline V gene (reference sequence). This CDR3 comprises 14 residues. The DNA for the CDR3 is TGTGCCAGCAGCTGGACAGCTGGGGCCAACGTCCTGACTTTC. Encoded protein: CASSWTAGANVLTF. Full variable domain (missing parts from reference TRBV7-9 and TRBJ2-6): DTGVSQNPRHKITKRGQNVTFRCDPISEHNRLYWYRQTLGQGPEFLTYFQNEAQLEKSRLLSDRFSAERPKGSFSTLEIQRTEQGDSAMYLCASSWTAGANVLTFGAGSRLTVL.

There are a few counts of this clonotype. The V and J genes are TRBV21-1 and TRBJ2-7. TRBV21-1 is flagged as a pseudogene. CDR3 length: 17 residues. Written as DNA, the CDR3 is TGTGCCAGCAGCTCCCAGCGCACAAAATCATACACATTGGAGCAGTACTTC. It translates to CASSSQRTKSYTLEQYF.

This clonotype has just a few counts. The chain links TRBV6-1 to TRBJ1-2; maybe TRBD1 (5 bases). V was cut by 2 bases and J by 2 bases, with 12 bases left in between. The germline V gene has CDR1 MNHNS and CDR2 SASEGT. The CDR3 runs 15 residues. In DNA form, the CDR3 reads TGTGCCAGCAGTGAACCAATACGGGGGAACTATGGCTACACCTTC. It yields the protein CASSEPIRGNYGYTF.

This clonotype turned up a few times. This rearrangement joins TRBV7-8 to TRBJ2-3; TRBD2 agrees at 7 bases. The CDR3 is 16 residues long. The V gene end was trimmed by 3 bases and the J gene end by 1 base; junction bases not matched to a gene: 7. CDR1 and CDR2 (germline): SGHVS, FQNEAQ. DNA for the CDR3: TGTGCCAGCAGCTTGAGCGGGGCGATTCGCACAGATACGCAGTATTTT. It encodes CASSLSGAIRTDTQYF.

This clonotype was seen more than once but under ten times. The CDR3 spells CASSPGQWNSPLHF. The CDR3 DNA reads as TGTGCCAGCAGTCCGGGACAGTGGAATTCACCCCTCCACTTT. The chain carries TRBV6-2 or TRBV6-3 and TRBJ1-6; 7 positions match TRBD1. Germline values: CDR1 MNHEY, CDR2 SVGEGT. The trim removed 5 bases at V and 7 bases at J, leaving 5 bases unmatched. The CDR3 extends over 14 amino acids.

The chain recombines TRBV29-1 with TRBJ2-7; TRBD1 aligns across 11 bases. Germline CDR1 SQVTM, CDR2 ANQGSEA. CDR3 size: 13 residues. With V trimmed by 1 base and J by 6 bases, 2 bases remained unmatched. In nucleotides, the CDR3 is TGCAGCGTTGAAGGGGACAGGGGGAGCGAGCAGTACTTC. Residues: CSVEGDRGSEQYF.

This chain links TRBV30 with TRBJ2-5; D remains ambiguous. Trimming took off 3 bases at V and 2 bases at J, with 13 bases between the two ends. The CDR3 sequence is 14 residues long. Per the germline V gene, CDR1 is GTSNPN and CDR2 is SVGIG (reference sequence). This CDR3 reads CAWRSTTLQETQYF. In DNA, the CDR3 is TGTGCCTGGAGATCAACGACGCTGCAAGAGACCCAGTACTTC.

This clonotype turned up a few times. The chain joins TRBV20-1 to TRBJ2-3; possibly TRBD2 for D (6 bases). CDR3 length: 17 amino acids. Germline CDR1 reads DFQATT; CDR2 reads SNEGSKA (reference sequence). Trimming cost V 1 base and J 6 bases, with 23 bases left between them. The CDR3 sequence: CSARVPGLFRAGDTQYF. The CDR3 region has the DNA TGCAGTGCTAGAGTTCCGGGTCTTTTTAGGGCGGGGGATACGCAGTATTTT.

The V and J genes are TRBV4-1 and TRBJ2-5; 10 bases fit TRBD2. The CDR3 has 16 residues. Germline assignment: CDR1 MGHRA and CDR2 YSYEKL. J gave up 5 bases and V 3 bases, and 9 bases lay outside the gene matches. The CDR3 here is CASSHGLAAGGETQYF. The CDR3 coding sequence is TGCGCCAGCAGCCACGGACTAGCGGCAGGGGGGGAGACCCAGTACTTC.

As to this clonotype: Sequence at one end of the junction differs from germline and may be a read error. The genes are TRBV28 and TRBJ2-1; D gene unclear. Germline V gene sequence: CDR1 MDHEN, CDR2 SYDVKM. There are 17 residues in the CDR3. Here the CDR3 DNA reads TGTGCCAGCAGTTTTGGTTTGAGCCCCGTCCCCTACAATGAACAGTTCTTC. It translates to CASSFGLSPVPYNEQFF.

The gene calls are TRBV12-3 or TRBV12-4 and TRBJ2-3; a possible D gene is TRBD2 (6 bases). This CDR3 spans 14 amino acids. V dropped 6 bases and J dropped 3 bases, with 13 bases sitting between them. Written as DNA, the CDR3 is TGTGCCAGCAGCGCGCTAGCGACTACAGATACGCAGTATTTT. Its translation: CASSALATTDTQYF.

This clonotype was observed a few times. This chain joins TRBV4-3 and TRBJ2-5, with TRBD2 matching 10 bases. V shed 1 base and J 2 bases; nucleotides not matched to a gene: 10. CDR1 and CDR2 from the germline V gene are LGHNA and YSLEER. CDR3 size: 18 residues. CDR3 DNA: TGCGCCAGCAGCCAAGCAGGTTCGGGACTAGCGCTACAAGAGACCCAGTACTTC. Its translation: CASSQAGSGLALQETQYF.

The gene calls are TRBV7-9 and TRBJ2-3, with TRBD2 identical over 9 bases. There are 17 residues in the CDR3. Germline values: CDR1 SEHNR, CDR2 FQNEAQ (reference sequence). V trimming: 2 bases; J trimming: 3 bases; junction bases outside the gene matches: 9. CDR3 DNA: TGTGCCAGCAGCTTAACACCGGGACTAGCTAAAACAGATACGCAGTATTTT. As protein: CASSLTPGLAKTDTQYF.

Concerning this clonotype: The junction differs from germline at one of its ends, possibly a read error. The chain employs TRBV27 and TRBJ2-3; the D call may be TRBD1 or TRBD2 (6 bases each). The CDR3 spans 14 residues. In germline, CDR1 is MNHEY, CDR2 SMNVEV (reference sequence). The CDR3 loop is CASSLWGDTGTQYF. In nucleotides, the CDR3 is TGTGCCAGCAGTCTATGGGGGGACACAGGTACGCAGTATTTT.

This chain uses TRBV6-2 or TRBV6-3 with TRBJ2-7, with a tentative D call TRBD1 (5 bases). The V gene lost 5 bases and the J gene lost 6 bases, with 8 bases spanning the gap. The CDR3 spans 11 residues. Looked up from germline, CDR1 is MNHEY and CDR2 is SVGEGT. CDR3 amino acids: CASSQTGEQYF. For the CDR3, the DNA is TGTGCCAGCAGTCAAACAGGCGAGCAGTACTTC.

The chain is built from TRBV29-1 and TRBJ2-5, with 12 bases aligning to TRBD1. Germline lookup yields CDR1 SQVTM and CDR2 ANQGSEA. The CDR3 covers 17 residues. Trimming at V came to 3 bases and at J to 4 bases, leaving 12 bases not matched to a gene. In nucleotides, the CDR3 is TGCAGCGTTGAGTTTTGGGGACGGGGACAGGGGGCAGAGACCCAGTACTTC. Translating gives CSVEFWGRGQGAETQYF.

This clonotype was recorded once. V gene TRBV25-1 combines with J gene TRBJ2-7; no reliable D call. V shed 5 bases and J shed 3 bases, with 17 bases lying between them. The CDR3 is made up of 15 amino acids. Looked up from germline, CDR1 is MGHDK and CDR2 is SYGVNS. The chain's CDR3 is CASSPPGLGLYEQYF. CDR3 nucleotide sequence: TGTGCCAGCAGTCCCCCGGGTCTTGGCCTCTACGAGCAGTACTTC.

In this sample, this clonotype turned up a few times. CDR3 sequence reads: CASSFRGSADTQYF. The DNA for the CDR3 is TGTGCCAGCAGTTTCAGGGGTTCGGCAGATACGCAGTATTTT. The chain is built from TRBV28 and TRBJ2-3, with D possibly TRBD1 on 6 matching bases. CDR1 and CDR2 from the germline V gene are MDHEN and SYDVKM. This CDR3 spans 14 amino acids. The ends were cut back, 3 bases at V and 4 bases at J, with 11 bases in the middle.

The gene calls are TRBV7-9 and TRBJ1-4; perhaps TRBD1 as D (5 bases). The CDR3 contains 14 residues. Looked up from germline, CDR1 is SEHNR and CDR2 is FQNEAQ (reference sequence). V lost 5 bases to trimming and J lost 8 bases, with 15 bases between them. The CDR3 nucleotides read TGTGCCAGCAGCCCCGGGACGGTAGGCGAAAAACTGTTTTTT. It codes for CASSPGTVGEKLFF.

This clonotype was seen only a few times. The chain joins TRBV21-1 to TRBJ2-1; the table's D gene call, TRBD1, was not cross checked with the DNA. TRBV21-1 has pseudogene status. CDR3 length: 15 residues. The CDR3 bases are TGTGCCAGCAGCAAAATGGGACAGGGAGACAATGAGCAGTTCTTC. The encoded protein is CASSKMGQGDNEQFF.

In this sample, this clonotype turned up a few times. The chain recombines TRBV7-9 with TRBJ2-5, with D perhaps TRBD1 (6 bases). The DNA end is more similar to TRBJ2-7, so the J call may be wrong. Germline lookup yields CDR1 SEHNR and CDR2 FQNEAQ (reference sequence). The CDR3 is made up of 14 amino acids. CDR3 in DNA: TGTGCCAGCAGCACAGGGACGGCAGCCGACGAGCAGTACTTC. Its translation is CASSTGTAADEQYF.

This clonotype has a handful of counts. This sequence joins TRBV27 and TRBJ2-5; perhaps TRBD1 as D (6 bases). The DNA end lines up better with TRBJ2-7; the J call may be wrong. The CDR3 runs to 17 residues. The V gene's germline CDR1 is MNHEY and CDR2 SMNVEV (reference sequence). The CDR3 sequence: CASSLTKGQTLVYEQYF. The DNA for the CDR3 is TGTGCCAGCAGTTTAACAAAAGGACAGACTCTCGTCTACGAGCAGTACTTC.